The rows below give T cell receptor beta chains drawn from one sample of a study of cytotoxic CD8 clonotypes in ibrutinib-treated CLL. Sequencing used immunoSEQ multiplex PCR; TCRdb keeps in-frame clones, though not all of them. In the table there are fewer than 25,000 clones, around 73% of which are singletons. Specimen: PBMCs, collected before ibrutinib treatment. These TCRs come from a human donor with chronic lymphocytic leukemia. CDR3s leave out the opening cysteine and the closing phenylalanine or tryptophan.

v_call	j_call	cdr3_aa
TRBV7-8	TRBJ1-3	ASRSGTGGAASGNTIY
TRBV5-8	TRBJ1-5	ASSLVGAGGQPQH
TRBV15	TRBJ1-1	ATSRDHSTIGTEAF
TRBV21-1	TRBJ2-7	ASIVFMRNEQY
TRBV18	TRBJ2-7	ASSLQTGTSGDEQY
TRBV28	TRBJ2-5	ASFKGVETQY
TRBV7-2	TRBJ1-1	ASSLEGQLTKGAF
TRBV5-4	TRBJ2-3	ASSLGSGRSTDTQY
TRBV27	TRBJ1-3	AMTRVGGNTIY
TRBV28	TRBJ2-3	ASSPSGLDTQY
TRBV5-1	TRBJ1-1	ASSYSGDSNTEAF
TRBV21-1	TRBJ2-7	AGSYEQY
TRBV10-1	TRBJ2-2	ASSESVGANTGELF
TRBV7-7	TRBJ2-2	ASSSRTSGSYNTGELF
TRBV29-1	TRBJ2-5	SVWDSQETQY
TRBV19	TRBJ2-3	ASSLGQGTDTQY
TRBV6-1	TRBJ1-2	ASSDVPPTNYGYT
TRBV6-5	TRBJ2-5	ASRAAGTGETQY
TRBV19	TRBJ1-2	ASSMGREYGYT
TRBV2	TRBJ2-5	ASSGDSGREY
TRBV5-1	TRBJ1-1	ASSLALGQGFTEAF
TRBV5-4	TRBJ2-7	ASSPLGGAYEQY
TRBV4-1	TRBJ2-1	ASSQDRAPSYNEQF
TRBV5-5	TRBJ2-1	ASSLDPGSSYNEQF
TRBV7-9	TRBJ2-7	ASSRGSTYEQY
TRBV5-5	TRBJ2-1	ASSIGTSEYEQF
TRBV4-1	TRBJ2-6	ASSQIGLAGDYTGANVLT
TRBV2	TRBJ2-7	ASSEVAVYEQY
TRBV27	TRBJ2-2	ASSRGTGNTGELF
TRBV9	TRBJ2-7	ASSVEWDGASYEQY
TRBV5-1	TRBJ2-7	ASSHGQGNEKQY
TRBV6-1	TRBJ2-4	ASSEMAALAKNIQY
TRBV19	TRBJ2-5	ASSPGGETQY
TRBV19	TRBJ1-1	ASKWTGSMNTEAF
TRBV7-2	TRBJ2-7	ASSPGVAYEQY
TRBV9	TRBJ2-1	ASSQAGTSGRVAYNEQF
TRBV7-3	TRBJ1-1	ASSLWGGQSRTEAF
TRBV19	TRBJ2-7	ASSSSIRTETYEQY
TRBV5-5	TRBJ2-7	ASSERTGNDEQY
TRBV19	TRBJ2-3	ASSKGGIDTQY
TRBV15	TRBJ2-7	ATSRGGAGRAYEQY
TRBV27	TRBJ2-3	ASSFTGTSADTQY
TRBV4-3	TRBJ2-7	ASSQANLDRPYEQY
TRBV30	TRBJ2-6	AWSTSSGANVLT
TRBV10-1	TRBJ2-1	ASSEEGGPYNEQF
TRBV1	TRBJ2-7	TSSQVFDHSYEQY